This T cell receptor beta chain was obtained from a study of T cells in Graves' hyperthyroidism and ophthalmopathy. From RNA transcripts, TCR beta CDR3 regions were amplified. The TCR CDR3 was amplified in a first-round RT-PCR using the HTBI primer set. One entry per CDR3 protein, called by TCRdb with MiXCR from the multiplex PCR reads. This table has 250,000 or so distinct CDR3 sequences, 13% to 15% appearing once. Broader study findings: The blood repertoire included most of the expanded thyroid clonotypes above 0.001.

Many counts were recorded for this clonotype. The antigen is unknown. Germline-derived CDR1 and CDR2 are GTSNPN and SVGIG (reference sequence). The CDR3 extends over 13 amino acids. V lost 4 bases and J 1 base, leaving 8 bases between the germline ends. Each diagnosis was grounded in clinical symptoms, serum thyroxine and TRAb, thyroid ultrasound, and orbital computed tomography. This receptor was obtained from a woman aged 45-65 years with Graves' hyperthyroidism that later progressed to Graves' ophthalmopathy. Sample: blood. This chain joins TRBV30 and TRBJ2-4; D possibly corresponds to TRBD2 (5 bases). The CDR3 spells CAWNRGAKNIQYF. CDR3 sequence (DNA): TGTGCCTGGAACCGAGGGGCCAAAAACATTCAGTACTTC.